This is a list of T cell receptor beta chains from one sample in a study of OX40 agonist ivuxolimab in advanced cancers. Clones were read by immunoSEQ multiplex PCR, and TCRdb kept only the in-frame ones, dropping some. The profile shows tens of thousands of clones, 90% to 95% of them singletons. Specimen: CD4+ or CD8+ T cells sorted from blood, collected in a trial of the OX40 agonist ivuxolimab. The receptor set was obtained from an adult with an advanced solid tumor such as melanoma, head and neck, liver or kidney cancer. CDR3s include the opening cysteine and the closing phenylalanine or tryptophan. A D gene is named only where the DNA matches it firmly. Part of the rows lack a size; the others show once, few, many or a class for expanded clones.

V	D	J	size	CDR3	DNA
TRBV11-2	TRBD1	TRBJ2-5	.	CASSPRQGTAETQYF	TGTGCCAGCAGCCCGCGACAGGGGACGGCAGAGACCCAGTACTTC
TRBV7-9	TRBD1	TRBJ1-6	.	CASSPGGINSPLHF	TGTGCCAGCAGCCCAGGGGGGATTAATTCACCCCTCCACTTT
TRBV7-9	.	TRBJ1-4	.	CASSRSEKLFF	TGTGCCAGCAGCCGATCTGAAAAACTGTTTTTT
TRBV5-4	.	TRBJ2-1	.	CASERGGVANSYNEQFF	TGTGCCAGCGAAAGGGGTGGGGTAGCCAACTCCTACAATGAGCAGTTCTTC
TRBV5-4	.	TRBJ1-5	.	CASSPGPGGNQPQHF	TGTGCCAGCAGCCCCGGGCCAGGGGGCAATCAGCCCCAGCATTTT
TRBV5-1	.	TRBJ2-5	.	CASSLVPQGQETQYF	TGCGCCAGCAGCTTGGTACCCCAGGGGCAAGAGACCCAGTACTTC
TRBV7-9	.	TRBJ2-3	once	CASSLFLLTDTQYF	TGTGCCAGCAGCTTATTTCTATTGACAGATACGCAGTATTTT
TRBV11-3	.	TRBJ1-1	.	CASSLEGWVVHLNTEAFF	TGTGCCAGCAGCTTAGAAGGCTGGGTGGTGCACTTGAACACTGAAGCTTTCTTT
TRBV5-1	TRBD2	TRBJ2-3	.	CASSWGLAGDGINTQYF	TGCGCCAGCAGCTGGGGACTAGCGGGAGATGGAATAAATACGCAGTATTTT
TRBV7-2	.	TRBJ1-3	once	CASRPAGNTIYF	TGTGCCAGCAGGCCAGCTGGAAACACCATATATTTT
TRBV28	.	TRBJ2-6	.	CASSPGSSGANVLTF	TGTGCCAGCAGTCCTGGTAGCTCTGGGGCCAACGTCCTGACTTTC
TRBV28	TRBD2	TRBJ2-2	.	CASSLRLAAGELFF	TGTGCCAGCAGTTTACGTCTAGCGGCCGGGGAGCTGTTTTTT
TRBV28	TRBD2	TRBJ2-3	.	CASSPYRLAGEYF	TGTGCCAGCAGTCCTTACCGACTAGCGGGAGAGTATTTT
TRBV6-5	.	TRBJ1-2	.	CASSYRGTCTF	TGTGCCAGCAGTTACAGGGGGACCTGCACCTTC
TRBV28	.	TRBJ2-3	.	CASSLSGGHRTDTQYF	TGTGCCAGCAGTTTAAGTGGAGGCCACCGCACAGATACGCAGTATTTT
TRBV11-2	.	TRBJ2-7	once	CASGEQGRVEQYF	TGTGCCAGCGGGGAACAGGGTCGTGTCGAGCAGTACTTC
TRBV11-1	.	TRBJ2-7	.	CASSLTGSEQYF	TGTGCCAGCAGCTTAACAGGAAGCGAGCAGTACTTC
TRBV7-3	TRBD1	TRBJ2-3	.	CASSQTGPGVGRDTQYF	TGTGCCAGCAGCCAGACAGGGCCTGGGGTGGGTAGAGATACGCAGTATTTT
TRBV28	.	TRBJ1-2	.	CASTVRGGYGYTF	TGTGCCAGCACCGTCCGGGGTGGCTATGGCTACACCTTC
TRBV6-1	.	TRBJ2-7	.	CASSEGGLMF	TGTGCCAGCAGTGAAGGGGGTCTTATGTTC
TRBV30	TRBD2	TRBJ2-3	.	CALYRLAGHTQYF	TGTGCCTTATATCGACTAGCGGGACATACGCAGTATTTT
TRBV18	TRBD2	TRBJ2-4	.	CASSPPSGTTKNIQYF	TGTGCCAGCTCACCACCGAGCGGGACTACCAAAAACATTCAGTACTTC
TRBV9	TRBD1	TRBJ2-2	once	CASSVEGQGFTGELFF	TGTGCCAGCAGCGTAGAGGGACAGGGGTTCACCGGGGAGCTGTTTTTT
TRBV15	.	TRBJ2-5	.	CATSRVGVRETQYF	TGTGCCACCAGCAGAGTCGGGGTCAGAGAGACCCAGTACTTC
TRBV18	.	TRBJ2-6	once	CASSLKDSFLSGANVLTF	TGTGCCAGCTCACTAAAGGACAGTTTCCTTTCTGGGGCCAACGTCCTGACTTTC
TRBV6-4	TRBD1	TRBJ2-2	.	CASSGGQGYGELFF	TGTGCCAGCAGTGGGGGACAGGGTTACGGGGAGCTGTTTTTT
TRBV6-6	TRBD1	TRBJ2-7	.	CASSPPTGGEQYF	TGTGCCAGCAGCCCCCCGACAGGGGGCGAGCAGTACTTC
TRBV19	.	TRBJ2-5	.	CASSIPYETQYF	TGTGCCAGTAGTATACCCTATGAGACCCAGTACTTC
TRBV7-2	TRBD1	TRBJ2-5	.	CASSLITGGTGEQYF	TGTGCCAGCAGCTTAATTACAGGGGGGACGGGGGAGCAGTACTTC
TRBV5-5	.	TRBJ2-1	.	CASSLAGTYNEQFF	TGTGCCAGCAGCTTGGCAGGGACCTACAATGAGCAGTTCTTC
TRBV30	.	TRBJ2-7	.	CAWEDSVAYEQYF	TGTGCCTGGGAGGATAGCGTGGCCTACGAGCAGTACTTC
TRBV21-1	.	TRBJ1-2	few	CASSFQGPPYGYTF	TGTGCCAGCAGCTTCCAGGGGCCACCATATGGCTACACCTTC
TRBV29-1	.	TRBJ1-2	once	CSVAPGLHNYGYTF	TGCAGCGTTGCCCCGGGTCTCCATAACTATGGCTACACCTTC
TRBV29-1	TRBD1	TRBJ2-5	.	CSTGTGVQETQYF	TGCAGCACCGGGACAGGGGTACAAGAGACCCAGTACTTC
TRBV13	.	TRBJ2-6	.	CASSLGHTASGANVLTF	TGTGCCAGCAGCTTAGGACATACGGCCTCTGGGGCCAACGTCCTGACTTTC
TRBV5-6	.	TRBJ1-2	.	CASRREIGGGYTF	TGTGCCAGCAGGCGGGAGATAGGGGGTGGCTACACCTTC
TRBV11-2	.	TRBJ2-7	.	CASSSRDGFLKDEQYF	TGTGCCAGCAGCTCCCGGGACGGCTTTTTGAAGGACGAGCAGTACTTC
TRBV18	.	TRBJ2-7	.	CASSPPRPTYEQYF	TGTGCCAGCTCACCACCCAGGCCCACCTACGAGCAGTACTTC
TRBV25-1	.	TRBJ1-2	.	CASSEGFYGYTF	TGTGCCAGCAGTGAAGGGTTCTATGGCTACACCTTC
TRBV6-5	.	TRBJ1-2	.	CASSYSGGGGYTF	TGTGCCAGCAGTTACTCGGGAGGAGGGGGCTACACCTTC
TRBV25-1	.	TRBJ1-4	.	CASSETLLNEKLFF	TGTGCCAGCAGTGAAACCCTTCTTAATGAAAAACTGTTTTTT
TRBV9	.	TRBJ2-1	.	CASSVRSSYNEQFF	TGTGCCAGCAGCGTAAGAAGCTCCTACAATGAGCAGTTCTTC
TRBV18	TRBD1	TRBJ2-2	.	CASSPQNRGTTGELFF	TGTGCCAGCTCACCACAAAACAGGGGTACCACCGGGGAGCTGTTTTTT
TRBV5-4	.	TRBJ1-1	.	CASSFPGTLNTEAFF	TGTGCCAGCAGCTTCCCTGGGACACTGAACACTGAAGCTTTCTTT